The next 9 T cell receptor beta chains were all read from a single sample in a study of regulatory T cells in long-lasting Graves disease. TCR beta libraries were built with iRepertoire HTBI primers and Arm-PCR of CDR3 regions. TCRdb passed the multiplex PCR reads through MiXCR, listing each CDR3 protein once. The top ten clones hold 12% of a sample with roughly 610,000 distinct CDR3 sequences, 15% to 20% of them seen once. The sample's time point: newly diagnosed GD, antithyroid drugs for less than 3 months. Extracted PBMC RNA gave rise to the TCR library. These same records also appear under a second study, on T cells in Graves' hyperthyroidism and ophthalmopathy.

Here the sequenced sample was peripheral blood mononuclear cells (PBMCs), taken at new diagnosis, from a patient treated with antithyroid drugs. All receptors derive from a man aged 18-30 years with Graves disease.

This clonotype was picked up many times. This chain uses TRBV18 with TRBJ1-5; D not certain. V was pared by 1 base and J by 5 bases, with 6 bases between. There are 13 residues in the CDR3. Germline CDR1 reads KGHSH; CDR2 reads LQKENI. The CDR3 loop reads CASSPLIDQPQHF. DNA of the CDR3: TGTGCCAGCTCACCACTAATCGATCAGCCCCAGCATTTT. Complete variable domain (other parts from reference TRBV18 and TRBJ1-5): NAGVMQNPRHLVRRRGQEARLRCSPMKGHSHVYWYRQLPEEGLKFMVYLQKENIIDESGMPKERFSAEFPKEGPSILRIQQVVRGDSAAYFCASSPLIDQPQHFGDGTRLSIL.

This clonotype was observed a handful of times. The V and J genes are TRBV29-1 and TRBJ2-1, with no clear D. The germline V gene has CDR1 SQVTM and CDR2 ANQGSEA. Trimming stripped 4 bases from V and 0 bases from J, with 10 bases between. The CDR3 covers 14 residues. The CDR3 coding sequence is TGCAGCGTTGGTTCGGAGACCTCCTACAATGAGCAGTTCTTC. It is translated as CSVGSETSYNEQFF.

The gene calls are TRBV6-1 and TRBJ2-7; D perhaps matches TRBD1 (5 bases). V lost 6 bases and J lost 7, with 10 bases in between. The CDR3 loop spans 11 amino acids. In germline, CDR1 is MNHNS, CDR2 SASEGT. CDR3 bases: TGTGCCAGCAGCCACACAGGTGAGCAGTACTTC. Its translation: CASSHTGEQYF.

This clonotype was counted between two and nine times. A junction boundary mismatches the germline segment, possibly from a read error. The gene calls are TRBV5-8 and TRBJ2-3, with 12 bases fitting TRBD2. Germline lookup yields CDR1 SGHTS and CDR2 YDEGEE. The CDR3 extends over 17 amino acids. Here the CDR3 reads CASSPRQTSGGTDAQYF. CDR3 DNA sequence: TGTGCCAGCAGCCCACGACAGACTAGCGGGGGCACAGATGCGCAGTATTTT.

This clonotype was observed many times. V is TRBV5-1 and J is TRBJ2-1, with D unclear. Trimming took 4 bases from V and 0 from J, leaving 14 bases between them. Germline V gene sequence: CDR1 SGHRS, CDR2 YFSETQ. The CDR3 is 16 residues long. The CDR3 region is CASSTDGSSSYNEQFF. For the CDR3, the DNA is TGCGCCAGCAGCACCGACGGAAGTAGCTCCTACAATGAGCAGTTCTTC.

This clonotype occurred a few times. This chain joins TRBV9 and TRBJ2-7; 14 bases line up with TRBD2. Trimming took 3 bases from V and 12 from J; bases not matched to a gene: 5. This CDR3 is built from 13 residues. Germline CDR1 and CDR2: SGDLS and YYNGEE. The CDR3 loop reads CASSASGLAGVYF. DNA of the CDR3: TGTGCCAGCAGCGCCTCGGGACTAGCGGGAGTGTACTTC.

This clonotype was recorded a few times. A junction boundary mismatches the germline segment, possibly from a read error. The J gene is TRBJ2-1, the V gene TRBV5-1; TRBD2 matches 9 bases. This CDR3 contains 19 residues. Per germline, CDR1 SGHRS and CDR2 YFSETQ. The CDR3 reads CASGLSWGRREGSYNEQFF. DNA for the CDR3: TGCGCCAGCGGCTTGTCCTGGGGGCGGCGGGAGGGCTCCTACAATGAGCAGTTCTTC.

This clonotype has a count of ten or more. The chain employs TRBV6-1 and TRBJ2-5; no reliable D call. V lost 6 bases and J lost 9, with 26 bases in between. Germline CDR1 and CDR2: MNHNS and SASEGT. The CDR3 length is 16 residues. For the CDR3, the DNA is TGTGCCAGCAGCACTGAGCGACTCGCGCGGAGTGCGGCCCAGTACTTC. This gives the protein CASSTERLARSAAQYF.

This chain connects TRBV30 to TRBJ2-7; 7 bases align to TRBD2. Germline-derived CDR1 and CDR2 are GTSNPN and SVGIG (reference sequence). Trimming removed 0 bases from V and 3 bases from J; junction bases left unmatched: 8. The CDR3 has 15 residues. The CDR3 loop reads CAWSVSAGAGYEQYF. The DNA for the CDR3 is TGTGCCTGGAGTGTGTCGGCGGGAGCTGGCTACGAGCAGTACTTC.